This TCR beta chain was profiled in a study of blood T cells in healthy people across ages. Study overall: T cells yielded about one barcoded beta molecule per two cells through template switching.

Germline V gene lookup returns CDR1 DFQATT and CDR2 SNEGSKA (reference sequence). V was clipped by 2 bases and J by 2 bases; unmatched bases: 6. This CDR3 has 16 amino acids. In regard to this clonotype: Its cognate antigen is unknown.

Findings and limits, study-wide: Estimated diversity that came from one million T cells was considered an underestimate.

Primers used in a second PCR of about 7 to 12 cycles were a sample-barcoded 5' primer and a J-beta primer mix. TCRdb fed the 5' RACE reads into MiXCR, producing one record per CDR3 protein. Here the sample spans 2 million or so distinct CDR3 sequences, less than 50% being singletons. Every participating donor contributed roughly 9.6 milliliters of peripheral blood through a draw. Isolated PBMCs totaled at least 7 million in each sample. The chain has TRBV20-1 and TRBJ2-3, with 11 bases identical to TRBD2. Sequenced material: blood. This clonotype was obtained from a woman in her thirties or forties in good health. The DNA for the CDR3 is TGCAGTGCTAGACCCTTAGCGGGGGGGGACACAGATACGCAGTATTTT. Translating it yields CSARPLAGGDTDTQYF.